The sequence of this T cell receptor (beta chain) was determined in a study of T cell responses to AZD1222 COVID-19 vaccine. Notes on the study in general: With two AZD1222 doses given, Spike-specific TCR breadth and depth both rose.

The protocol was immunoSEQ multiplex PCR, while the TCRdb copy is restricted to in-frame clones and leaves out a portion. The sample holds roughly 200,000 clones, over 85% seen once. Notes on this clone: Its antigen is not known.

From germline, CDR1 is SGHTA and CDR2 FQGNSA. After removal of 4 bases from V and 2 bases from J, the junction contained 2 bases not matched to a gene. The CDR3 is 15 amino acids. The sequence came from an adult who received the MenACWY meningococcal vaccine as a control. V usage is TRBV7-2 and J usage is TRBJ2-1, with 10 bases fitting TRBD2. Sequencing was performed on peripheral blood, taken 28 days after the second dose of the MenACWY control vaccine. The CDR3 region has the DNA TGTGCCAGCAGCTCTAGCGGGGGAGCCTACAATGAGCAGTTCTTC. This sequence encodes CASSSSGGAYNEQFF.